This T cell receptor (beta chain) was found in a study of blood T cell repertoires in COVID-19. For the study at large: The United States, Italy and Spain were the sources of the acute and convalescent COVID-19 samples. The analysed material was cDNA or gDNA that came from T cells, B-cell-depleted T cells, or PBMCs.

V lost 1 base, J lost 1 base, and 16 bases lay in between. The CDR3 runs 17 residues. Looked up from germline, CDR1 is SGHTA and CDR2 is FQGNSA. Libraries were prepared by immunoSEQ multiplex PCR; TCRdb keeps only in-frame clonotypes and omits some of them. The sample includes 140,000 to 150,000 clones, around four fifths seen only once; the top ten take 2.5% to 3%. The sample taken for sequencing was peripheral blood. This clonotype was obtained from a woman aged 40 to 55 with active or convalescent COVID-19. The V call is TRBV7-2, the J call TRBJ1-1; a possible D gene is TRBD1 (6 bases). DNA of the CDR3: TGTGCCAGCAGCTTAGTGGGCAGGGGAAGGCGGAACACTGAAGCTTTCTTT. Its protein is CASSLVGRGRRNTEAFF.